This TCR beta chain was identified during a study of blood T cells in healthy people across ages. Study conclusions and caveats: Naive CD4+ cell counts and diversity both ran higher in long-lived than in aged donors. Per million T cells, TCR beta diversity dropped about linearly as age rose.

Using a J-beta primer mix together with a sample-barcoded 5' primer, a second PCR was run for roughly 7 to 11 cycles. MiXCR was run by TCRdb on the 5' RACE reads, yielding one entry per CDR3 protein. This table holds about 1.1 million distinct CDR3 sequences, around two fifths found once. This clonotype appeared a few times. Its antigen is undetermined. Germline V gives CDR1 DFQATT, CDR2 SNEGSKA (reference sequence). V was trimmed by 5 bases and J by 3 bases, leaving 13 bases between them. The CDR3 loop spans 14 amino acids. The sequence was obtained from a man in his late teens or twenties in good health. The chain uses TRBV20-1 and TRBJ2-2; TRBD2 is a possible D gene (5 bases). The sequencing input was blood. CDR3 DNA: TGCAGTGCTCGGACGGGATTTTACACCGGGGAGCTGTTTTTT. Encoded protein: CSARTGFYTGELFF.